The clone carrying this TCR beta chain has ten or more counts. Its antigen is unknown. Trimming cost V 4 bases and J 5 bases, with 9 bases left between them. The CDR3 consists of 12 residues. Per germline, CDR1 SGHRS and CDR2 YFSETQ. PBMCs were isolated from a 10 ml sample of fresh peripheral blood. This sample was taken from a study of Graves' ophthalmopathy and Graves' hyperthyroidism. Study-wide results and limits: The model achieved approximately 71% sensitivity and roughly 72% specificity for ophthalmopathy progression.

Amplifying from RNA transcripts, the study obtained TCR beta CDR3 regions. Scientists carried out first-round RT-PCR using HTBI primers and then a second-round multiplex PCR. MiXCR, run by TCRdb on the multiplex PCR reads, gives a single entry per CDR3 protein. Of around 670,000 distinct CDR3 sequences listed, around 40% are singletons. This receptor was identified in an adult man with Graves' ophthalmopathy. The sample consisted of peripheral blood. The chain combines TRBV5-1 with TRBJ2-5; tentatively, D is TRBD2 (5 bases). The CDR3 loop reads CASSPPGETQYF. CDR3 coding DNA: TGCGCCAGCAGCCCCCCGGGGGAGACCCAGTACTTC.